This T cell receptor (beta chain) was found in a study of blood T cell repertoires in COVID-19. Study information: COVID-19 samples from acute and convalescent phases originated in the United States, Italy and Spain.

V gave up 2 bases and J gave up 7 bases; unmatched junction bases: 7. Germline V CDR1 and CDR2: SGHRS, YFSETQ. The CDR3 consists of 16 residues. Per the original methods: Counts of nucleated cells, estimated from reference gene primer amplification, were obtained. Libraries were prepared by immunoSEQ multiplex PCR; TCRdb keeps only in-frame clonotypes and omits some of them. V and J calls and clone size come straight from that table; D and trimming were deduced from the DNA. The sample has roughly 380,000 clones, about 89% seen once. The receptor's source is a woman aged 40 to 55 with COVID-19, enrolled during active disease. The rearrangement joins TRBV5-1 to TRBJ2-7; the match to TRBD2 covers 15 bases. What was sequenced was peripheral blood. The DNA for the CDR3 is TGCGCCAGCAGCTTCGGACTAGCGGGAGGGCCGGGGGAGCAGTACTTC. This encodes CASSFGLAGGPGEQYF.